What follows is one T cell receptor beta chain and its context. The data are from a study of blood T cell repertoires in COVID-19. Trimming removed 2 bases from V and 0 bases from J, with 8 bases in between. The CDR3 spans 15 residues. Looked up from germline, CDR1 is SGDLS and CDR2 is YYNGEE. Some clones are missing from TCRdb's copy, which holds only in-frame ones; the method was immunoSEQ multiplex PCR. The table lists 200,000 to 300,000 clones, about four fifths of them singletons, with more than 8% in the top ten. The V and J genes are TRBV9 and TRBJ2-2; no definite D call. The sequencing input was peripheral blood. The sequence was collected from a woman over 75 with acute or convalescent COVID-19. The CDR3 bases are TGTGCCAGCAGCGTTCGACACTCGAACACCGGGGAGCTGTTTTTT. Translated: CASSVRHSNTGELFF.